This entry concerns a single TCR beta chain. The antigen remains undetermined. This sample is drawn from a study of CD8 T cell repertoires and HIV-1 epitope variants. Study-level information: Each of Twenty-five Gag and Nef epitope peptides stimulated a separate culture. Tested: three Gag epitope families, Nef HW9 and YT9. Separate from the cultures, 1M uncultured T cells served as baseline. A roughly ten-day culture received IL-2, IL-7 and IL-15 on days 3 and 7.

Measured with immunoSEQ multiplex PCR; TCRdb has only the in-frame clones, and not every one. The data contain about 5,300 clones, less than 70% of them singletons. Germline CDR1 reads SEHNR; CDR2 reads FQNEAQ (reference sequence). Trimming took 1 base from V and 3 from J, leaving 10 bases between them. The CDR3 contains 15 residues. The sample consisted of cultured CD8+ T cells derived from PBMCs. This TCR derives from a male donor with HIV. This chain joins TRBV7-9 and TRBJ2-4; D not certain. The CDR3 protein is CASSLGESGKNIQYF. CDR3 nucleotide sequence: TGTGCCAGCAGCTTAGGTGAATCTGGCAAAAACATTCAGTACTTC. Full variable domain (remainder filled in from reference TRBV7-9 and TRBJ2-4): DTGVSQNPRHKITKRGQNVTFRCDPISEHNRLYWYRQTLGQGPEFLTYFQNEAQLEKSRLLSDRFSAERPKGSFSTLEIQRTEQGDSAMYLCASSLGESGKNIQYFGAGTRLSVL.